This entry is about one T cell receptor beta chain. The ends lost 5 bases at V and 7 bases at J; junction bases unmatched: 10. Germline values: CDR1 SGHVS, CDR2 FNYEAQ. The CDR3 has 15 amino acids. This sample is part of a study of T cell changes during pregnancy in multiple sclerosis. Profiled with immunoSEQ multiplex PCR; TCRdb holds only in-frame clones, not every one. The sample yields fewer than 40,000 clones, 90% seen once. The rearrangement uses TRBV7-6 and TRBJ2-5; 10 bases are shared with TRBD2. This clonotype was obtained from a female donor in good health, enrolled as a control in a pregnancy study. The specimen comprised CD4+ T cells from peripheral blood mononuclear cells, sampled in the first trimester of pregnancy. The CDR3 region has the DNA TGTGCCAGCAGCACGGGACTAGCGCCACAGGGGACCCAGTACTTC. Its translation is CASSTGLAPQGTQYF.